The rows below give T cell receptor beta chains drawn from one sample of a study of tumor-infiltrating lymphocytes in primary liver carcinoma. TCRdb processed the multiplex PCR reads anew with MiXCR; each CDR3 protein has one entry. The data show roughly 190,000 distinct CDR3 sequences, about 82% seen once. The sample consisted of tumor tissue from primary liver carcinoma. These TCRs come from a man aged 40-50 years with primary liver carcinoma and hepatitis B virus infection. Both conserved end residues are part of each CDR3. Each record gives: clone size, J gene, D gene, V gene, CDR3 protein, CDR3 DNA. A D gene is named only where the DNA matches it firmly. Size values are once, few and many counts, or a class for expanded clones, and some rows have none.

size: -
J: TRBJ2-7
D: TRBD1
V: TRBV7-9
CDR3: CTSSTKGTGGEQYF
DNA: TGTACCAGCAGCACCAAGGGGACAGGGGGCGAGCAGTATTTC

size: -
J: TRBJ2-3
D: TRBD2
V: TRBV4-1
CDR3: CASSQDTGGPGDTQYF
DNA: TGCGCTAGCAGCCAAGATACGGGAGGGCCGGGAGATACGCAGTATTTT

size: -
J: TRBJ2-2
D: -
V: TRBV12-3/TRBV12-4
CDR3: CASNLRGGRITGELFF
DNA: TGTGCCAGCAACCTCCGTGGAGGACGAATCACCGGGGAGCTGTTTTTT

size: -
J: TRBJ2-5
D: -
V: TRBV2
CDR3: CATRIGYQETQYF
DNA: TGTGCCACCCGGATAGGATACCAAGAGACCCAGTACTTC

size: -
J: TRBJ2-3
D: -
V: TRBV7-9
CDR3: CASSKGRSGASRSTQYF
DNA: TGTGCCAGCAGCAAAGGGCGCAGCGGTGCCAGCAGGAGTACGCAGTATTTT

size: once
J: TRBJ2-1
D: -
V: TRBV6-5
CDR3: CASRHEGSGRFSEQFF
DNA: TGTGCCAGCAGACACGAGGGGAGTGGGAGATTCTCGGAGCAGTTCTTC

size: -
J: TRBJ2-1
D: -
V: TRBV12-3/TRBV12-4
CDR3: CASSPQGWRNELFF
DNA: TGTGCCAGCAGTCCCCAGGGGTGGCGGAATGAGCTGTTCTTC

size: -
J: TRBJ2-5
D: TRBD1
V: TRBV5-4
CDR3: CASRPVDRVFGETQYF
DNA: TGTGCAAGCAGACCGGTTGACAGGGTGTTTGGAGAGACCCAGTACTTC

size: -
J: TRBJ2-5
D: -
V: TRBV29-1
CDR3: CSVASGTGEEIQNF
DNA: -

size: -
J: TRBJ2-1
D: -
V: TRBV29-1
CDR3: CTAPDGGRVAEQFF
DNA: TGTACCGCCCCGGATGGCGGCCGGGTAGCAGAGCAGTTCTTC

size: -
J: TRBJ2-1
D: -
V: TRBV11-1
CDR3: CTSSLRGRASYDEQFF
DNA: TGTACCAGCAGCTTACGGGGCAGGGCCTCCTATGATGAGCAGTTCTTC

size: -
J: TRBJ2-7
D: TRBD2
V: TRBV11-2
CDR3: CASRQALAGGWSYQQYF
DNA: TGTGCGAGTAGACAAGCACTAGCGGGAGGGTGGTCCTACCAGCAGTACTTC

size: -
J: TRBJ2-3
D: -
V: TRBV6-1
CDR3: CASSDRGATQYF
DNA: TGTGCCAGTAGTGATAGGGGAGCTACGCAGTATTTT

size: -
J: TRBJ1-1
D: -
V: TRBV5-1
CDR3: CASARSLALMNTEAFF
DNA: TGCGCCAGCGCGCGTAGCCTCGCGCTCATGAACACTGAAGCTTTCTTT

size: medium-sized
J: TRBJ2-1
D: TRBD2
V: TRBV11-2
CDR3: CASKIGGSSYNEQFF
DNA: TGTGCCAGCAAAATCGGCGGGAGCTCCTACAATGAGCAGTTCTTC

size: -
J: TRBJ2-1
D: -
V: TRBV9
CDR3: CASSFGGPGSYNEQFF
DNA: TGTGCCAGCTCTTTCGGAGGTCCGGGGTCCTACAATGAGCAGTTCTTC

size: -
J: TRBJ2-3
D: -
V: TRBV6-2/TRBV6-3
CDR3: CVCSYSRPYTQYF
DNA: TGTGTCTGCAGTTACTCTAGACCTTATACGCAGTATTTT

size: -
J: TRBJ2-7
D: -
V: TRBV7-9
CDR3: CASSPLWSGTYEQYF
DNA: TGTGCCAGCAGCCCCTTGTGGTCAGGAACCTACGAGCAGTACTTC

size: once
J: TRBJ2-7
D: -
V: TRBV29-1
CDR3: CSAQGLVGDYVQYF
DNA: TGCAGCGCCCAGGGGCTAGTGGGAGATTACGTGCAGTACTTC

size: -
J: TRBJ2-5
D: -
V: TRBV11-2
CDR3: CTSSLYRDRETQYF
DNA: TGTACCAGCAGCTTATACAGGGATAGGGAAACCCAGTACTTC

size: -
J: TRBJ2-7
D: TRBD2
V: TRBV29-1
CDR3: CNVGTIGRSGEQYF
DNA: TGCAACGTCGGGACTATCGGGAGGTCTGGGGAGCAGTACTTC

size: once
J: TRBJ1-2
D: -
V: TRBV29-1
CDR3: CSVGDHTSGLRGYGYTF
DNA: TGCAGCGTTGGAGATCATACGTCGGGGTTGCGGGGCTATGGCTACACCTTC

size: -
J: TRBJ2-3
D: TRBD2
V: TRBV6-5
CDR3: CGSNPGLAGTDTRYF
DNA: TGTGGCAGCAACCCAGGACTAGCGGGAACAGATACACGGTATTTT

size: -
J: TRBJ2-2
D: -
V: TRBV6-2/TRBV6-3
CDR3: CASSSSRERFF
DNA: TGTGCCAGCAGTTCCTCCAGGGAGCGGTTTTTT

size: -
J: TRBJ2-1
D: -
V: TRBV29-1
CDR3: CSVARRCSYNGQFF
DNA: TGCAGCGTTGCTCGCCGGTGCTCCTACAATGGGCAGTTCTTC

size: -
J: TRBJ1-4
D: -
V: TRBV28
CDR3: CASSLIGLVNTGVQNEKPFF
DNA: TGTGCCAGTAGTTTAATAGGTCTGGTGAATACGGGGGTCCAGAATGAAAAACCGTTTTTT

size: -
J: TRBJ2-1
D: -
V: TRBV12-3/TRBV12-4
CDR3: CASNRIGNEQFF
DNA: TGTGCCAGCAACAGAATCGGGAATGAGCAGTTCTTC

size: many
J: TRBJ1-1
D: -
V: TRBV10-2
CDR3: CASSHLNEAFF
DNA: TGCGCCAGCAGCCACCTCAATGAAGCTTTCTTT

size: many
J: TRBJ1-5
D: -
V: TRBV7-8
CDR3: CASSSIQGIGNQPQHF
DNA: TGTGCCAGCAGCTCTATCCAGGGAATTGGCAATCAGCCCCAGCATTTT

size: -
J: TRBJ2-1
D: TRBD2
V: TRBV6-6
CDR3: CASRTSGRDGVEQFF
DNA: TGTGCCAGCAGGACTAGCGGGAGGGATGGGGTTGAGCAGTTCTTC

size: -
J: TRBJ2-7
D: TRBD2
V: TRBV6-5
CDR3: CASSSGLANEQYF
DNA: TGTGCCAGTAGTTCCGGACTAGCGAACGAGCAGTATTTC

size: -
J: TRBJ2-7
D: -
V: TRBV4-1
CDR3: CASSLSGRGYDQYF
DNA: TGCGCCAGCAGCCTCAGTGGCAGAGGATACGATCAGTACTTC

size: few
J: TRBJ2-6
D: -
V: TRBV6-5
CDR3: CASRYFTGSRVNVLTF
DNA: TGTGCCAGCAGATACTTCACGGGCTCTAGGGTCAACGTCCTGACTTTC

size: once
J: TRBJ2-7
D: TRBD2
V: TRBV4-2
CDR3: CASSQDSGRENEQYF
DNA: TGTGCAAGCAGCCAAGATAGCGGGAGGGAGAACGAGCAGTACTTC

size: -
J: TRBJ2-1
D: -
V: TRBV4-3
CDR3: CASSQEHYSGNNEQFF
DNA: TGCGCCAGCAGCCAAGAACACTACTCAGGAAACAATGAGCAGTTCTTC

size: -
J: TRBJ1-6
D: -
V: TRBV28
CDR3: CASNSQEGYNSALHF
DNA: TGTGCCAGCAACTCACAGGAAGGTTATAATTCAGCCCTCCACTTT

size: many
J: TRBJ1-1
D: -
V: TRBV13
CDR3: CASSLGRWGVLNTEAFF
DNA: TGTGCCAGCAGCTTAGGTCGTTGGGGGGTTTTGAACACTGAAGCTTTCTTT

size: -
J: TRBJ2-7
D: -
V: TRBV6-2/TRBV6-3
CDR3: CACSYEVLYERYF
DNA: TGTGCCTGCAGTTACGAGGTACTCTACGAGCGGTACTTC

size: -
J: TRBJ2-7
D: -
V: TRBV29-1
CDR3: CSAMISGIGTPYEQYF
DNA: TGCAGCGCCATGATATCTGGGATCGGCACTCCTTACGAGCAGTACTTC

size: -
J: TRBJ2-1
D: TRBD1
V: TRBV4-2
CDR3: CASSQAGGQGNKEQFF
DNA: TGTGCTAGTAGCCAGGCCGGGGGACAGGGGAACAAAGAGCAGTTCTTC

size: -
J: TRBJ2-1
D: TRBD2
V: TRBV4-1
CDR3: CASSPLMTSGSRNEQFF
DNA: TGTGCCAGCAGCCCTCTGATGACTAGCGGGAGCAGAAATGAGCAGTTCTTC

size: -
J: TRBJ2-5
D: -
V: TRBV5-6
CDR3: CVSSSGRHGLPQYF
DNA: TGTGTCAGCAGCTCAGGGCGACATGGTCTGCCCCAGTACTTC

size: -
J: TRBJ2-3
D: -
V: TRBV7-8
CDR3: CASIFDWYEDTQYF
DNA: TGTGCCAGCATCTTCGACTGGTACGAGGATACGCAGTATTTT